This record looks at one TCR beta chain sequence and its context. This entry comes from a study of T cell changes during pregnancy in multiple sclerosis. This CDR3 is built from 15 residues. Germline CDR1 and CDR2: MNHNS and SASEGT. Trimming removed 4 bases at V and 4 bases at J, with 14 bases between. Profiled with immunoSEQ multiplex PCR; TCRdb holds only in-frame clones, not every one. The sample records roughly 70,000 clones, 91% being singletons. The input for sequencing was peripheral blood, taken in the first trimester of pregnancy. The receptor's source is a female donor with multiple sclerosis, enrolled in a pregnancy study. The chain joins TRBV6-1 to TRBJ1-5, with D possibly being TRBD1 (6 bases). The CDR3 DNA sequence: TGTGCCAGCAGTGCCTCAGGGGCCACAAATCAGCCCCAGCATTTT. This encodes CASSASGATNQPQHF.